These 23 T cell receptor beta chains came from one sample sequenced in a study of early T cells in non-severe SARS-CoV-2 infection. TCRdb processed the 5' RACE reads anew with MiXCR; each CDR3 protein has one entry. This table has 40,000 to 55,000 distinct CDR3 sequences, about 23% appearing once. Sequences were derived from whole blood, sampled at baseline. The receptors stem from an adult who was a healthcare worker with PCR-confirmed SARS-CoV-2 infection or an uninfected control (not recorded which).

The CDR3 sequence: CASSVDRNTGELFF. DNA of the CDR3: TGTGCCAGTAGTGTGGACCGGAACACCGGGGAGCTGTTTTTT. V is TRBV19 and J is TRBJ2-2, with D hard to call. Germline values: CDR1 LNHDA, CDR2 SQIVND (reference sequence). V was cut by 5 bases and J by 1 base, with 8 bases left in between. This CDR3 comprises 14 residues.

The sample holds many counts of this clonotype. The chain couples TRBV6-5 to TRBJ1-2; 7 bases are a match to TRBD1. Germline CDR1 and CDR2: MNHEY and SVGAGI. The V segment lost 4 bases and the J segment 2 bases; nucleotides outside the gene matches: 1. The CDR3 spans 13 residues. CDR3 DNA: TGTGCCAGCAGTTTACAGGGGAACTATGGCTACACCTTC. Encoded protein: CASSLQGNYGYTF.

Only one count was recorded for this clonotype. This chain uses TRBV20-1 with TRBJ2-7; TRBD2 is a possible D gene (6 bases). Per germline, CDR1 DFQATT and CDR2 SNEGSKA (reference sequence). The CDR3 length is 14 residues. V dropped 3 bases and J dropped 6 bases, with 18 bases sitting between them. CDR3 protein: CSASPGDLTREQYF. The CDR3 DNA reads TGCAGTGCTAGCCCGGGGGACCTCACGCGCGAGCAGTACTTC.

This clonotype was seen a handful of times. V and J are TRBV6-1 and TRBJ2-7; a possible D gene is TRBD1 (6 bases). The V gene's germline CDR1 is MNHNS and CDR2 SASEGT. There are 18 residues in the CDR3. V lost 2 bases, J lost 3 bases, and 23 bases lay in between. The CDR3 sequence is CASSEIEAGAGEYYEQYF. The CDR3 DNA sequence: TGTGCCAGCAGTGAAATCGAGGCTGGGGCAGGGGAATACTACGAGCAGTACTTC.

The rearrangement uses TRBV7-6 and TRBJ2-5; 10 bases are shared with TRBD2. Germline CDR1 is SGHVS and CDR2 is FNYEAQ. The CDR3 spans 16 residues. Losses at the gene ends were 5 bases for V and 1 base for J; bases not matched to a gene: 7. Written as DNA, the CDR3 is TGTGCCAGCAGCCACCTAGCGGGGGATCTCCAAGAGACCCAGTACTTC. As protein: CASSHLAGDLQETQYF. Together with reference TRBV7-6 and TRBJ2-5, the CDR3 gives the full variable domain: GAGVSQSPRYKVTKRGQDVALRCDPISGHVSLYWYRQALGQGPEFLTYFNYEAQQDKSGLPNDRFSAERPEGSISTLTIQRTEQRDSAMYRCASSHLAGDLQETQYFGPGTRLLVL.

V and J are TRBV7-3 and TRBJ2-3; a possible D gene is TRBD2 (6 bases). The CDR3 is 13 amino acids. Germline CDR1 reads SGHTA; CDR2 reads FQGTGA. V was pared by 5 bases and J by 1 base, with 7 bases between. CDR3 coding DNA: TGTGCCAGCAGCCCTAGCGGCACAGATACGCAGTATTTT. Translation: CASSPSGTDTQYF.

J is TRBJ1-2 and V is TRBV3-1, with D possibly TRBD1 on 5 matching bases. The CDR3 has 14 residues. Per the germline V gene, CDR1 is LGHDT and CDR2 is YNNKEL (reference sequence). V shed 4 bases and J shed 8 bases, with 17 bases lying between them. DNA of the CDR3: TGTGCCAGCAGCCGATCGGGACCGCCTGGCGGCTACACCTTC. Translated: CASSRSGPPGGYTF. Looking up the rest from reference TRBV3-1 and TRBJ1-2 gives the full variable domain: DTAVSQTPKYLVTQMGNDKSIKCEQNLGHDTMYWYKQDSKKFLKIMFSYNNKELIINETVPNRFSPKSPDKAHLNLHINSLELGDSAVYFCASSRSGPPGGYTFGSGTRLTVV.

V is TRBV7-9 and J is TRBJ2-1; D unclear. Germline CDR1 and CDR2: SEHNR and FQNEAQ (reference sequence). V was trimmed by 5 bases and J by 7 bases, leaving 6 bases between them. The CDR3 contains 11 residues. CDR3 loop: CASSPMNEQFF. The CDR3 DNA is TGTGCCAGCAGCCCCATGAATGAGCAGTTCTTC.

This clonotype was detected only a few times. The chain links TRBV6-5 to TRBJ2-3, with 8 bases aligning to TRBD1. CDR3 length: 15 residues. Trimming took 2 bases from V and 4 from J; bases not matched to a gene: 5. Germline CDR1 and CDR2: MNHEY and SVGAGI. CDR3 sequence (DNA): TGTGCCAGCAGTTACCCCGGACAGGGTTCAGATACGCAGTATTTT. Amino acid sequence: CASSYPGQGSDTQYF.

As DNA, the CDR3 is TGCAGCGTGACCAGCCCAGGGGGTGGCTATGGCTACACCTTC. Amino acids: CSVTSPGGGYGYTF. This chain links TRBV29-1 with TRBJ1-2; 7 bases agree with TRBD1. Germline trimming cut 6 bases from V and 4 bases from J; bases unmatched to any gene: 11. This CDR3 contains 14 residues. Germline values: CDR1 SQVTM, CDR2 ANQGSEA.

The chain links TRBV18 to TRBJ2-1; 7 bases map to TRBD2. V lost 2 bases and J lost 9; bases outside the gene matches: 7. Looked up from germline, CDR1 is KGHSH and CDR2 is LQKENI. CDR3 length equals 14 residues. In DNA form, the CDR3 reads TGTGCCAGCTCACCAACGGCGGGGGTTATTGAGCAGTTCTTC. Translation gives CASSPTAGVIEQFF.

The sample holds a few counts of this clonotype. The V gene is TRBV29-1, the J gene TRBJ1-2, with a possible D match to TRBD1 (6 bases). The germline V gene encodes CDR1 SQVTM and CDR2 ANQGSEA. CDR3 length: 14 amino acids. The germline V and J ends were trimmed by 6 bases and 5 bases, with 19 bases remaining between them. The CDR3 DNA is TGCAGCGTCGAGACAGGCGCCATACCTTATGGCTACACCTTC. This encodes CSVETGAIPYGYTF.

The chain joins TRBV18 to TRBJ1-5; 10 positions agree with TRBD1. CDR3 size: 16 residues. The J segment lost 3 bases and the V segment lost 2 bases, leaving 4 bases of the junction unmatched. Germline V CDR1 and CDR2: KGHSH, LQKENI. CDR3 DNA: TGTGCCAGCTCACCATCGACAGGGGGCCTCAATCAGCCCCAGCATTTT. Protein: CASSPSTGGLNQPQHF.

The gene calls are TRBV4-3 and TRBJ2-3; TRBD2 agrees at 12 bases. CDR3 length: 17 residues. J gave up 5 bases and V 0 bases, and 6 bases lay outside the gene matches. Per the germline V gene, CDR1 is LGHNA and CDR2 is YSLEER. As DNA, the CDR3 is TGCGCCAGCAGCCAAGAGACTAGCGGGGGCCTCGGAGATACGCAGTATTTT. It is translated as CASSQETSGGLGDTQYF.

The chain has TRBV29-1 and TRBJ1-2; D is unresolved. Trimming took 5 bases from V and 6 from J, leaving 10 bases between them. The CDR3 loop spans 11 amino acids. Per the germline V gene, CDR1 is SQVTM and CDR2 is ANQGSEA. The CDR3 sequence is CSVWEGDGYTF. The CDR3 nucleotides are TGCAGCGTTTGGGAGGGAGATGGCTACACCTTC.

The rearrangement uses TRBV5-4 and TRBJ1-1; 10 nucleotides agree with TRBD1. CDR1 and CDR2 (germline): SGHNT, YYREEE (reference sequence). After removal of 4 bases from V and 8 bases from J, the junction contained 11 bases not matched to a gene. There are 15 residues in the CDR3. The CDR3 is CASSPQGQGIGEAFF. CDR3 sequence (DNA): TGTGCCAGCAGCCCTCAGGGACAGGGGATCGGGGAAGCTTTCTTT.

V and J are TRBV7-9 and TRBJ1-1; no clear D. The length of the CDR3 is 13 residues. V shed 5 bases and J shed 5 bases, with 12 bases lying between them. Germline assignment: CDR1 SEHNR and CDR2 FQNEAQ (reference sequence). CDR3: CASSPRDWTEAFF. CDR3 bases: TGTGCCAGCAGCCCCAGAGACTGGACTGAAGCTTTCTTT.

CDR3 sequence reads: CAISSPRGQLNEQFF. CDR3 coding DNA: TGTGCCATCAGTTCTCCTAGGGGACAGCTCAATGAGCAGTTCTTC. The rearrangement links TRBV10-3 to TRBJ2-1; TRBD1 matches at 7 bases. The CDR3 has 15 amino acids. V lost 5 bases to trimming and J lost 6 bases; unmatched junction nucleotides: 10. CDR1 is ENHRY, CDR2 SYGVKD, per germline.

The J gene is TRBJ1-1, the V gene TRBV29-1; no clear D. The CDR3 consists of 11 residues. V lost 4 bases, J lost 8 bases, and 11 bases lay in between. Looked up from germline, CDR1 is SQVTM and CDR2 is ANQGSEA. The DNA of the CDR3 is TGCAGCGTTGTTCGTTCACAAGAAGCTTTCTTT. This encodes CSVVRSQEAFF.

V and J are TRBV11-2 and TRBJ2-7; D not certain. From germline, CDR1 is SGHAT and CDR2 FQNNGV. The V end lost 4 bases, the J end lost 0 bases, and 7 bases lay between the germline ends. CDR3 length equals 13 residues. The CDR3 coding sequence is TGTGCCAGCAGCTCCCCATACTCCTACGAGCAGTACTTC. This sequence encodes CASSSPYSYEQYF.

A few counts support this clonotype. CDR3: CASSFTGGSTDTQYF. DNA of the CDR3: TGTGCCAGCAGCTTCACAGGGGGTAGTACAGATACGCAGTATTTT. The chain links TRBV7-9 to TRBJ2-3; 8 nucleotides agree with TRBD1. In germline, CDR1 is SEHNR, CDR2 FQNEAQ (reference sequence). This CDR3 is 15 amino acids long. J gave up 3 bases and V 3 bases, and 5 bases lay outside the gene matches.

The CDR3 DNA sequence: TGTGCCAGCAGCTGGGCAGATACGCAGTATTTT. The encoded protein is CASSWADTQYF. V gene TRBV7-2 combines with J gene TRBJ2-3; no definite D call. CDR3 length: 11 amino acids. V lost 4 bases, J lost 4 bases, and 3 bases lay in between. CDR1 and CDR2 (germline): SGHTA, FQGNSA.

V gene TRBV29-1 combines with J gene TRBJ2-7; no reliable D call. Trimming removed 4 bases at V and 5 bases at J, with 9 bases between. The CDR3 consists of 11 residues. Per germline, CDR1 SQVTM and CDR2 ANQGSEA. CDR3 sequence (DNA): TGCAGCGTTGTAGGAGACCACGAGCAGTACTTC. Encoded protein: CSVVGDHEQYF.